This entry describes one T cell receptor beta chain. Trimming removed 2 bases at V and 0 bases at J, with 4 bases between. The CDR3 covers 13 residues. Germline V gives CDR1 SEHNR, CDR2 FQNEAQ (reference sequence). The PCR made use of 60 Vbeta and 13 Jbeta primers. Profiling relied on immunoSEQ multiplex PCR, and the TCRdb table lists in-frame clones only, not all of them. The table has 150,000 to 200,000 clones, more than 70% seen once; the top ten hold around 0.25%. The sample comes from a study of cytomegalovirus exposure and HLA in healthy donors. Across the whole study: From donors who were HLA-typed, an early data release held 80 million to 85 million unique TCRs.

Sequences were obtained from PBMCs. The sequence derives from a boy between 10 and 17 years old in good health and CMV-seronegative. J is TRBJ1-2 and V is TRBV7-9, with D unresolved. The CDR3 DNA sequence: TGTGCCAGCAGCTTATTAGCTAACTATGGCTACACCTTC. Protein product: CASSLLANYGYTF.